This is a list of T cell receptor beta chains from one sample in a study of regulatory T cells in long-lasting Graves disease. Using its own MiXCR run on the multiplex PCR reads, TCRdb lists one record per CDR3 protein. The sample lists roughly 440,000 distinct CDR3 sequences, roughly 17% seen once, with around a quarter in the top ten. These data are also associated with another study on T cells in Graves' hyperthyroidism and ophthalmopathy.

The sample was peripheral blood mononuclear cells (PBMCs), taken at new diagnosis, from a patient treated with antithyroid drugs. All receptors derive from a woman between 18 and 29 years old with Graves disease. CDR3s include the opening cysteine and the closing phenylalanine or tryptophan. The D gene is left open where the match is weak. The size entry is marked missing in some rows and otherwise reads once, few, many or a size class.

d_gene | j_gene | v_gene | abundance | CDR3nt | CDR3aa
- | TRBJ1-3 | TRBV2 | - | TGTGCCAGCAGTGAGGGACTTCGCTCTGGAAACACCATATATTTT | CASSEGLRSGNTIYF
- | TRBJ2-1 | TRBV6-1 | many | TGTGCCAGCAGACGCCAGGGATTACAAATGAATGAGCAGTTCTTC | CASRRQGLQMNEQFF
- | TRBJ1-2 | TRBV6-1 | - | TGTGCCAGCAGAGAAGGGGGGCGAAACTATGGCTACACCTTC | CASREGGRNYGYTF
TRBD1 | TRBJ2-7 | TRBV27 | - | TGTGCCAGCAGTCGGGACAGGGAAGCCTACGAGCAGTACTTC | CASSRDREAYEQYF
- | TRBJ1-2 | TRBV29-1 | few | TGCAGCGTTGGATCCCGGGGGGGCTATGGCTACACCTTC | CSVGSRGGYGYTF
- | TRBJ1-5 | TRBV5-6 | - | TGTGCCAGCAGCCCGGGGGCGTTGGGCAATCAGCCCCAGCATTTT | CASSPGALGNQPQHF
- | TRBJ2-6 | TRBV28 | - | TGTGCCAGCACAACAGGGGCCAACGTCCTGACTTTC | CASTTGANVLTF
- | TRBJ1-2 | TRBV6-2/TRBV6-3 | many | TGTGCCAGCAGTTACTCAGCCACGGGCAAAAACTATGGCTACACCTTC | CASSYSATGKNYGYTF
TRBD2 | TRBJ2-1 | TRBV28 | - | TGTGCCAGCAGTCAAACCCGGACTAGCGGGAGTTACAATGAGCAGTCCTTC | CASSQTRTSGSYNEQSF
- | TRBJ1-2 | TRBV5-1 | many | TGCGCCAGCAGCTCCACCTTTTATGGCTACACCTTC | CASSSTFYGYTF
- | TRBJ2-4 | TRBV7-2 | many | TGTGCCAGCAGCTTAGAAAGGGGGACCAAAAACATTCAGTACTTC | CASSLERGTKNIQYF
TRBD1 | TRBJ1-4 | TRBV12-3/TRBV12-4 | many | TGTGCCAGCAGCCTACTAACAGGGGGCGGTGAAAAACTGTTTTTT | CASSLLTGGGEKLFF
TRBD1 | TRBJ2-4 | TRBV20-1 | many | TGCAGTGCTAGAGGGACAGGGAAAAACATTCAGTACTTC | CSARGTGKNIQYF
- | TRBJ1-2 | TRBV9 | many | TGTGCCAGCAGCTCCAGGGGCGGTTACTATGGCTACACCTTC | CASSSRGGYYGYTF
- | TRBJ2-5 | TRBV20-1 | many | TGCAGTGCTAATAATGCGGGCAGGGGAGAGACCCAGTACTTC | CSANNAGRGETQYF
TRBD2 | TRBJ2-1 | TRBV11-1 | - | TGTGCCAGCAGCTTAGATCCTCCGGGAGGCTACAATGAGCAGTTCTTC | CASSLDPPGGYNEQFF
- | TRBJ2-7 | TRBV28 | many | TGTGCCAGCAGTTTAGGCAGCCTCTCCTACGAGCAGTACTTC | CASSLGSLSYEQYF
TRBD2 | TRBJ2-3 | TRBV7-2 | many | TGTGCCAGCAGCCCCCAACTAGCGGGACGGACAGATACGCAGTATTTT | CASSPQLAGRTDTQYF
TRBD2 | TRBJ2-7 | TRBV7-3 | - | TGTGCCAGCAGCTTAGGGGAGGCGGGAGGCGCGTACGAGCAGTACTTC | CASSLGEAGGAYEQYF
TRBD2 | TRBJ2-3 | TRBV24-1 | many | TGTGCCACCAGTCTTAGCGGGAGGTTCGCCGATACGCAGTATTTT | CATSLSGRFADTQYF
- | TRBJ2-2 | TRBV6-1 | few | TGTGCCAGCAGTGATAACAGAGACACCGGGGAGCTGTTTTTT | CASSDNRDTGELFF
TRBD1 | TRBJ1-5 | TRBV27 | - | TGTGCCAGCAGTTCTAGTCGGGACAGTCGGGTACCACAGCATTTT | CASSSSRDSRVPQHF
- | TRBJ2-3 | TRBV28 | many | TGTGCCAGCAGAACGGGGACGAACACAGATACGCAGTATTTT | CASRTGTNTDTQYF
- | TRBJ2-7 | TRBV12-3/TRBV12-4 | many | TGTGCCAGCAGTTCAGCGTTCCTGGGAGAGCAGTACTTC | CASSSAFLGEQYF
- | TRBJ1-4 | TRBV12-3/TRBV12-4 | - | TGTGCCAGCAGTTTAACGGGCTCTAATGAAAAACTGTTTTTT | CASSLTGSNEKLFF
TRBD1 | TRBJ2-7 | TRBV11-2 | many | TGTGCCAGCAGCTTAGGTACAGGGGAATACGAGCAGTACTTC | CASSLGTGEYEQYF